The rows below give T cell receptor beta chains drawn from one sample of a study of blood T cell repertoires in COVID-19. Profiling relied on immunoSEQ multiplex PCR, and the TCRdb table lists in-frame clones only, not all of them. The table records 130,000 to 150,000 clones, around 83% of them present only once. The sample taken for sequencing was peripheral blood. These receptors all come from a human donor with acute or convalescent COVID-19. The donor label of this sample is uncertain. CDR3s include the opening cysteine and the closing phenylalanine or tryptophan. Fields, in order: V gene, clone size, D gene, J gene, CDR3 DNA, CDR3 protein. D genes are given only for firm matches. Expanded clones are given a class, and other clones once, few, many or no size at all.

>TRBV11-3|NA|NA|TRBJ2-2
TGTGCCAGCGGAGTGAACACCGGGGAGCTGTTTTTT
CASGVNTGELFF
>TRBV7-6|NA|TRBD1|TRBJ2-3
TGTGCCAGCAGCTTATGGACAGGGAGCACAGATACGCAGTATTTT
CASSLWTGSTDTQYF
>TRBV7-6|NA|TRBD1|TRBJ1-2
TGTGCCAGCAGCCGACAGGGGGCTAATGGCTACACCTTC
CASSRQGANGYTF
>TRBV7-8|NA|TRBD1|TRBJ1-3
TGTGCCAGCAGCCGAGAGAGAGGGGGCCCGGTTCTTGGGAGTGGAAACACCATATATTTT
CASSRERGGPVLGSGNTIYF
>TRBV4-2|once|TRBD2|TRBJ2-2
TGTGCCAGCAGCCAAGATTTGCCTAGCGGGAGGACCGGGGAGCTGTTTTTT
CASSQDLPSGRTGELFF
>TRBV2|NA|NA|TRBJ2-4
TGTGCCAGCAATAGTCTAGCCAAAAACATTCAGTACTTC
CASNSLAKNIQYF
>TRBV7-6|NA|NA|TRBJ1-1
TGTGCCAGCAGCCAACAGGGGAACACTGAAGCTTTCTTT
CASSQQGNTEAFF
>TRBV3-1/TRBV3-2|NA|NA|TRBJ1-1
TGTGCCAGCAGCCACTCCGGGTTTGAGACTGAAGCTTTCTTT
CASSHSGFETEAFF
>TRBV5-4|NA|NA|TRBJ2-1
TGTGCCAGCAGTGCTGGCGGGGAGGTCTACAATGAGCAGTTCTTC
CASSAGGEVYNEQFF
>TRBV5-1|NA|TRBD2|TRBJ2-2
TGCGCCAGCAGCTTGGGACTAGCGGGCGTACTTGGGAACACCGGGGAGCTGTTTTTT
CASSLGLAGVLGNTGELFF
>TRBV5-1|NA|NA|TRBJ1-3
TGCGCCAGCAGCCATCCCGAGGGAAACACCATATATTTT
CASSHPEGNTIYF
>TRBV29-1|NA|TRBD1|TRBJ2-2
TGCAGCGCCCGACCGACAGGGGGCGGCACCGGGGAGCTGTTTTTT
CSARPTGGGTGELFF
>TRBV29-1|once|TRBD1|TRBJ2-2
TGCAGCGTTGATTCAGGGACAGGGACTTACACCGGGGAGCTGTTTTTT
CSVDSGTGTYTGELFF
>TRBV5-6|NA|NA|TRBJ1-6
TGTGCCAGCAGCTTTACTAACTCTGATAATTCACCCCTCCACTTT
CASSFTNSDNSPLHF
>TRBV2|NA|NA|TRBJ2-2
TGTGCCAGCAGTCCCCAGGGGTCCTCGAACACCGGGGAGCTGTTTTTT
CASSPQGSSNTGELFF
>TRBV2|NA|NA|TRBJ1-6
TGTGCCAGCAGTGAGGGTCAGGGTTTCAATTCACCCCTCCACTTT
CASSEGQGFNSPLHF
>TRBV9|NA|TRBD1|TRBJ2-7
TGTGCCAGGGAATCCGGGACAGGGCGAAACGAGCAGTACTTC
CARESGTGRNEQYF
>TRBV7-9|NA|TRBD2|TRBJ2-1
TGTGCCAGCAGCCCGAGCGGGAGTGTTGAAAATGAGCAGTTCTTC
CASSPSGSVENEQFF
>TRBV10-3|few|NA|TRBJ1-5
TGTGCCATCAGTACAGGGTTGGGCAATCAGCCCCAGCATTTT
CAISTGLGNQPQHF
>TRBV18|NA|TRBD2|TRBJ2-1
TGTGCCAGCTCACCAAGGAGCGGGAGTTACAATGAGCAGTTCTTC
CASSPRSGSYNEQFF
>TRBV6-5|NA|NA|TRBJ2-2
TGTGCCAGCCTAATTCGACTTCAGGGCGGGGAGCTGTTTTTT
CASLIRLQGGELFF
>TRBV13|NA|NA|TRBJ2-3
TGTGCCAGCAGCTTAGTTTTTCTGGGGACTACAGATACGCAGTATTTT
CASSLVFLGTTDTQYF
>TRBV6-6|once|NA|TRBJ1-5
TGTGCCAGCAGTCAGACCGACAGGTCGGGTCAGCCCCAGCATTTT
CASSQTDRSGQPQHF
>TRBV6-1|once|NA|TRBJ2-1
TGTGCCAGCAGTGAAGATCTGAGCCATGAGCAGTTCTTC
CASSEDLSHEQFF
>TRBV6-5|few|TRBD1|TRBJ1-2
TGTGCCAGCAGTCTCCAGGGGGATGGCTACACCTTC
CASSLQGDGYTF
>TRBV6-5|NA|TRBD1|TRBJ1-2
TGTGCCAGCAGCAGAGGGACAGGGGGAGGCTACACCTTC
CASSRGTGGGYTF
>TRBV6-5|NA|NA|TRBJ1-2
TGTGCCAGCAGTTACTCCGGGGTCGGGTCGGATGGCTACACCTTC
CASSYSGVGSDGYTF
>TRBV27|NA|TRBD1|TRBJ1-2
TGTGCCAGCAGTTTCACCGGGACAGACTATGGCTACACCTTC
CASSFTGTDYGYTF
>TRBV19|NA|NA|TRBJ2-2
TGTGCCAGTAGCCCCCGGGACAGGGAGCTGTTTTTT
CASSPRDRELFF
>TRBV11-2|NA|NA|TRBJ2-3
TGTGCCAGCAGCTTAGGGGCTTCCCCGGGGACAGATACGCAGTATTTT
CASSLGASPGTDTQYF
>TRBV19|NA|TRBD2|TRBJ2-5
TGTGCCAGTAGTACTTTAGCGGGGGGCCAAGAGACCCAGTACTTC
CASSTLAGGQETQYF